This entry features one T cell receptor beta chain sequence. The antigen remains undetermined. The CDR3 is 16 amino acids. Losses at the gene ends were 4 bases for V and 9 bases for J; bases not matched to a gene: 16. The germline V gene has CDR1 MNHEY and CDR2 SVGEGT. The sample originates from a study of early T cells in non-severe SARS-CoV-2 infection. For the study at large: The study sequenced bulk RNA from unsorted whole blood, with chains unpaired. Study conclusions and caveats: Missing private and CD4 specificities, VDJdb matching favored anti-spike CD8 responses.

The TCR library protocol attached unique molecular identifiers to the individual cDNA molecules. Via MiXCR, TCRdb re-called the 5' RACE reads, giving one row per CDR3 protein. The profile shows 55,000 to 80,000 distinct CDR3 sequences, 11% of them singletons. This sequence joins TRBV6-2 or TRBV6-3 and TRBJ2-3; 7 bases agree with TRBD1. This receptor was taken from an adult who was a healthcare worker with PCR-confirmed SARS-CoV-2 infection or an uninfected control (not recorded which). The input for sequencing was whole blood, taken at baseline. The CDR3 protein is CASSSYPRTGLRTQYF. In nucleotides, the CDR3 is TGTGCCAGCAGTTCTTATCCACGGACAGGTCTTCGGACGCAGTATTTT.